Listed below are T cell receptor beta chains from one sample, sequenced in a study of beta chain features in type 1 diabetes. The repertoire was sequenced with immunoSEQ multiplex PCR; TCRdb's copy has only in-frame clones and lacks some. The sample shows 300,000 to 400,000 clones, approximately 13% of them seen only once. The specimen was naive CD4+ T cells from blood. These receptor sequences come from a woman under 30 with type 1 diabetes. Each CDR3 is given with its conserved first and last residue. The order of the fields is clone size, J gene, CDR3 length, V gene, D gene, CDR3 DNA, CDR3 protein. D genes are given only for firm matches. Only some rows state a clone size, as once, few, many or a class for expanded clones.

size: .; J: TRBJ2-5; length: 14; V: TRBV19; D: TRBD2; DNA: TGTGCCAGTAGCGGGAGTTGGGGGGGAGAGACCCAGTACTTC; CDR3: CASSGSWGGETQYF
size: few; J: TRBJ1-2; length: 14; V: TRBV28; D: .; DNA: TGTGCCAGCAGTTCGGGTGACAGGAGCTATGGCTACACCTTC; CDR3: CASSSGDRSYGYTF
size: .; J: TRBJ2-5; length: 13; V: TRBV2; D: TRBD2; DNA: TGTGCCAGCAGGCTAGCGGGAAGGGAGACCCAGTACTTC; CDR3: CASRLAGRETQYF
size: few; J: TRBJ2-1; length: 15; V: TRBV5-1; D: TRBD1; DNA: TGCGCCAGCAGCTTGTATGAGGGACAGATTGGTGAGCAGTTCTTC; CDR3: CASSLYEGQIGEQFF
size: .; J: TRBJ1-3; length: 12; V: TRBV28; D: .; DNA: TGTGCCAGCAGTTTCAACAGAAACACCATATATTTT; CDR3: CASSFNRNTIYF
size: .; J: TRBJ2-1; length: 15; V: TRBV4-1; D: TRBD2; DNA: TGCGCCAGCAGCCAAAGGCTACTAGCGGTCAATGAGCAGTTCTTC; CDR3: CASSQRLLAVNEQFF
size: .; J: TRBJ1-1; length: 14; V: TRBV28; D: .; DNA: TGTGCCAGCAGTCCCCCGCCAGGGATCACTGAAGCTTTCTTT; CDR3: CASSPPPGITEAFF
size: few; J: TRBJ1-2; length: 15; V: TRBV11-3; D: TRBD1; DNA: TGTGCCAGCAGCTTTGGACAGGGAGCTAACTATGGCTACACCTTC; CDR3: CASSFGQGANYGYTF
size: .; J: TRBJ2-1; length: 14; V: TRBV4-1; D: .; DNA: TGCGCCAGCAGCCATCCTCTTAGGGGAAATGAGCAGTTCTTC; CDR3: CASSHPLRGNEQFF
size: few; J: TRBJ1-4; length: 14; V: TRBV27; D: .; DNA: TGTGCCAGCAGTTTATCGCAGGGTAATGAAAAACTGTTTTTT; CDR3: CASSLSQGNEKLFF
size: .; J: TRBJ2-5; length: 13; V: TRBV19; D: .; DNA: TGTGCCAGTAGTCATGGCGGCGAGGAGACCCAGTACTTC; CDR3: CASSHGGEETQYF
size: few; J: TRBJ1-2; length: 15; V: TRBV2; D: .; DNA: TGTGCCAGCAGTGAAGCCAGGGTTGGGATCTATGGCTACACCTTC; CDR3: CASSEARVGIYGYTF
size: .; J: TRBJ2-1; length: 16; V: TRBV27; D: TRBD2; DNA: TGTGCCAGCAGTTTAAATGGCGGGAGGGCCCGCGATGAGCAGTTCTTC; CDR3: CASSLNGGRARDEQFF
size: few; J: TRBJ2-3; length: 13; V: TRBV5-4; D: .; DNA: TGTGCCAGCAGCCTCCCTACCCCCGATACGCAGTATTTT; CDR3: CASSLPTPDTQYF
size: .; J: TRBJ2-5; length: 14; V: TRBV5-4; D: .; DNA: TGTGCCAGCAGCTCCGGACTGATTCAAGAGACCCAGTACTTC; CDR3: CASSSGLIQETQYF
size: .; J: TRBJ2-7; length: 11; V: TRBV10-3; D: .; DNA: TGTGCCATCAGCCGGACAGACGAGCAGTACTTC; CDR3: CAISRTDEQYF
size: .; J: TRBJ2-7; length: 12; V: TRBV11-2; D: .; DNA: TGTGCCAGCAGCTTAGAACGGGACGAGCAGTACTTC; CDR3: CASSLERDEQYF
size: few; J: TRBJ2-7; length: 12; V: TRBV18; D: TRBD2; DNA: TGTGCCAGCTCTCCGGGGGGGTACGAGCAGTACTTC; CDR3: CASSPGGYEQYF
size: few; J: TRBJ1-2; length: 14; V: TRBV7-2; D: .; DNA: TGTGCCAGCAGCGAAGAGACAGGTTATCGTGGCTACACCTTC; CDR3: CASSEETGYRGYTF
size: few; J: TRBJ2-1; length: 15; V: TRBV14; D: TRBD2; DNA: TGTGCCAGCAGCCAAGTATTGAGCGGGAGACTTGAGCAGTTCTTC; CDR3: CASSQVLSGRLEQFF
size: few; J: TRBJ1-1; length: 15; V: TRBV7-9; D: TRBD1; DNA: TGTGCCAGCAGCTTCGGGACAGTCATGAACACTGAAGCTTTCTTT; CDR3: CASSFGTVMNTEAFF
size: few; J: TRBJ2-3; length: 19; V: TRBV5-1; D: TRBD2; DNA: TGCGCCAGCAGCTCTGGACTAGCGGGAGGCCCCCGTTCTTTGGATACGCAGTATTTT; CDR3: CASSSGLAGGPRSLDTQYF
size: .; J: TRBJ2-2; length: 14; V: TRBV23-1; D: .; DNA: TGCGCCAGCAGTCGGACACCGAACACCGGGGAGCTGTTTTTT; CDR3: CASSRTPNTGELFF
size: .; J: TRBJ2-5; length: 15; V: TRBV4-1; D: .; DNA: TGCGCCAGCGCGGGCTCCGGACAGCCTCAAGAGACCCAGTACTTC; CDR3: CASAGSGQPQETQYF
size: .; J: TRBJ2-3; length: 16; V: TRBV15; D: TRBD1; DNA: TGTGCCACCAGCAGTGGGACCACAGGGGTGACAGATACGCAGTATTTT; CDR3: CATSSGTTGVTDTQYF
size: few; J: TRBJ2-7; length: 14; V: TRBV30; D: .; DNA: TGTGCCTGGAGTCCTTTGACAGGATACTACGAGCAGTACTTC; CDR3: CAWSPLTGYYEQYF
size: .; J: TRBJ2-5; length: 14; V: TRBV5-4; D: TRBD2; DNA: TGTGCCAGCAGCTTAGCGGGAGGGAGAGAGACCCAGTACTTC; CDR3: CASSLAGGRETQYF
size: few; J: TRBJ1-1; length: 15; V: TRBV5-1; D: .; DNA: TGCGCCAGCAGCGGGCTTCAACAGGGGAACACTGAAGCTTTCTTT; CDR3: CASSGLQQGNTEAFF
size: .; J: TRBJ2-1; length: 16; V: TRBV13; D: TRBD1; DNA: TGTGCCAGCAGCCCCCCCGGGACAGCCACCTACAATGAGCAGTTCTTC; CDR3: CASSPPGTATYNEQFF
size: few; J: TRBJ2-1; length: 14; V: TRBV7-6; D: TRBD1; DNA: TGTGCCAGCAGCCTCTCGACAGGGTATAATGAGCAGTTCTTC; CDR3: CASSLSTGYNEQFF
size: .; J: TRBJ1-4; length: 13; V: TRBV29-1; D: .; DNA: TGCAGCGCTGGAGGAGGGCTTGAAGAAAAACTGTTTTTT; CDR3: CSAGGGLEEKLFF
size: .; J: TRBJ2-3; length: 14; V: TRBV29-1; D: .; DNA: TGCAGCGTTCTTACAGGGCAAAGCACAGATACGCAGTATTTT; CDR3: CSVLTGQSTDTQYF
size: once; J: TRBJ1-5; length: 13; V: TRBV30; D: .; DNA: TGTGCCTGGAGGGGACTCGGGAATCAGCCCCAGCATTTT; CDR3: CAWRGLGNQPQHF
size: .; J: TRBJ1-2; length: 16; V: TRBV9; D: TRBD1; DNA: TGTGCCAGCAGCGTAGGTCTTGGGACAGGTAACTATGGCTACACCTTC; CDR3: CASSVGLGTGNYGYTF
size: few; J: TRBJ2-7; length: 15; V: TRBV7-6; D: TRBD2; DNA: TGTGCCAGCAGCCTCGGGACTAGCGGGGGCTACGAGCAGTACTTC; CDR3: CASSLGTSGGYEQYF
size: .; J: TRBJ2-5; length: 13; V: TRBV7-6; D: .; DNA: TGTGCCAGCAGCCGACTAGTCCAAGAGACCCAGTACTTC; CDR3: CASSRLVQETQYF
size: .; J: TRBJ1-2; length: 12; V: TRBV18; D: .; DNA: TGTGCCAGCTCACAGGGGAACTATGGCTACACCTTC; CDR3: CASSQGNYGYTF
size: .; J: TRBJ2-4; length: 15; V: TRBV7-2; D: .; DNA: TGTGCCAGCAGCCACCCGGGAATAGCCAAAAACATTCAGTACTTC; CDR3: CASSHPGIAKNIQYF